This T cell receptor (beta chain) was identified during a study of radiation and T cells in renal cell carcinoma. Profiling relied on immunoSEQ multiplex PCR, and the TCRdb table lists in-frame clones only, not all of them. The sample contains about 120,000 clones, around 81% of which appear only once. The CDR3 has 11 residues. The germline V gene has CDR1 SNHLY and CDR2 FYNNEI. Trimming left V 8 bases short and J 3 bases short, with 7 bases between. Stated time point: blood 2 weeks post-SBRT. Treatment indicated: 15 Gy SBRT to primary tumor, nephrectomy 4 weeks later. Serial blood draws occurred at baseline and 2 and 4 weeks post-SBRT. The patient's renal cell carcinoma had clear cell pathology. For this clone: Antigen unknown.

Study-wide findings and caveats: In blood, top tumor clones expanded by 2 weeks, shrinking by 4.

The source is a man in his fifties with renal cell carcinoma. The rearrangement uses TRBV2 and TRBJ2-5; unclear D gene. The specimen comprised blood, sampled from a patient whose treatment included radiotherapy and nephrectomy. Here the CDR3 reads CASCYEETQYF. CDR3 sequence (DNA): TGTGCCAGCTGCTATGAAGAGACCCAGTACTTC.